A selection of T cell receptor beta chains follows, all from one sample in a study of a mutant IDH1 vaccine in newly diagnosed glioma. The antigens these receptors bind are not known. Profiled with immunoSEQ multiplex PCR; TCRdb holds only in-frame clones, not every one. Found here are some 25,000 clones, more than 75% of them singletons; the top ten hold 3.8%. Sequencing used PBMCs, obtained from a glioma patient whose treatment included an IDH1 peptide vaccine. The source of these receptors is a man between 40 and 49 years old with glioma. Some clones in this sample may be carry-over from other donors' samples. Both conserved end residues are part of each CDR3. The D gene is left open where the match is weak. Size is stated for part of the rows, as once, few or many counts, or as a class when the clone is expanded.

J: TRBJ2-5; D: .; size: .; V: TRBV5-4; CDR3: CASTPGGLGTQYF; DNA: TGTGCCAGCACCCCCGGCGGGCTAGGGACCCAGTACTTC
J: TRBJ2-5; D: .; size: .; V: TRBV5-5; CDR3: CASSLGRADGTQYF; DNA: TGTGCCAGCAGCTTGGGGCGCGCGGACGGGACCCAGTACTTC
J: TRBJ2-5; D: .; size: .; V: TRBV10-3; CDR3: CAISAPDEGETQYF; DNA: TGTGCCATCAGCGCCCCCGATGAGGGCGAGACCCAGTACTTC
J: TRBJ1-2; D: .; size: .; V: TRBV21-1; CDR3: CASSGKQGWSYGYTF; DNA: TGTGCCAGCAGCGGAAAACAGGGTTGGAGTTATGGCTACACCTTC
J: TRBJ2-1; D: .; size: .; V: TRBV2; CDR3: CASRLTGMGQFF; DNA: TGTGCCAGCAGATTGACGGGGATGGGGCAGTTCTTC
J: TRBJ2-5; D: .; size: .; V: TRBV9; CDR3: CASSVYATQETQYF; DNA: TGTGCCAGCAGCGTCTACGCTACTCAAGAGACCCAGTACTTC
J: TRBJ1-2; D: TRBD1; size: .; V: TRBV6-5; CDR3: CASTPFLGGGYTF; DNA: TGTGCCAGCACCCCCTTTTTAGGGGGCGGCTACACCTTC
J: TRBJ2-7; D: TRBD2; size: few; V: TRBV2; CDR3: CASSPGEGKEF; DNA: TGTGCCAGCAGCCCCGGGGAGGGGAAGGAATTC
J: TRBJ1-1; D: .; size: .; V: TRBV28; CDR3: CASSFAGPSNTEAFF; DNA: TGTGCCAGCAGTTTTGCCGGGCCTTCGAACACTGAAGCTTTCTTT
J: TRBJ2-7; D: TRBD2; size: .; V: TRBV5-1; CDR3: CASSLTSGAYEQYF; DNA: TGCGCCAGCAGCTTGACTAGCGGAGCTTACGAGCAGTACTTC
J: TRBJ1-1; D: TRBD1; size: .; V: TRBV7-2; CDR3: CASSLVGTGNTEAFF; DNA: TGTGCCAGCAGCTTAGTAGGGACAGGTAACACTGAAGCTTTCTTT
J: TRBJ1-1; D: .; size: .; V: TRBV11-2; CDR3: CASSSLMGAVRNTEAFF; DNA: TGTGCCAGCAGCAGCCTCATGGGGGCGGTTCGGAACACTGAAGCTTTCTTT
J: TRBJ1-1; D: .; size: .; V: TRBV7-3; CDR3: CASSAGGMNTEAFF; DNA: TGTGCCAGCAGCGCGGGGGGAATGAACACTGAAGCTTTCTTT
J: TRBJ1-6; D: .; size: .; V: TRBV5-6; CDR3: CASSSLTEGSNSPLHF; DNA: TGTGCCAGCAGCTCACTGACAGAAGGATCTAATTCACCCCTCCACTTT
J: TRBJ1-6; D: .; size: .; V: TRBV30; CDR3: CAWSVTTAAYTGSPLHF; DNA: TGTGCCTGGAGTGTTACAACAGCCGCTTATACGGGGTCACCCCTCCACTTT
J: TRBJ1-3; D: TRBD1; size: .; V: TRBV6-5; CDR3: CASSYGGGTGRTIYF; DNA: TGTGCCAGCAGTTACGGGGGAGGGACAGGTCGAACCATATATTTT
J: TRBJ1-1; D: .; size: .; V: TRBV6-5; CDR3: CASSSRDMNTEAFF; DNA: TGTGCCAGCAGTTCCAGGGACATGAACACTGAAGCTTTCTTT
J: TRBJ2-2; D: .; size: .; V: TRBV29-1; CDR3: CSVVQNTGELFF; DNA: TGCAGCGTTGTTCAAAACACCGGGGAGCTGTTTTTT
J: TRBJ1-4; D: .; size: .; V: TRBV7-9; CDR3: CASSLNSNEKLFF; DNA: TGTGCCAGCAGCTTAAACAGTAATGAAAAACTGTTTTTT
J: TRBJ1-5; D: TRBD1; size: .; V: TRBV5-4; CDR3: CASSSGGTGFNQPQHF; DNA: TGTGCCAGCAGTTCGGGGGGGACAGGATTTAATCAGCCCCAGCATTTT
J: TRBJ2-1; D: .; size: few; V: TRBV5-3; CDR3: CARSGLSDNEQFF; DNA: TGTGCCAGAAGTGGACTATCCGACAATGAGCAGTTCTTC
J: TRBJ2-2; D: TRBD2; size: once; V: TRBV6-1; CDR3: CASSDSGGIHTGELFF; DNA: TGTGCCAGCAGTGACAGCGGGGGGATTCACACCGGGGAGCTGTTTTTT
J: TRBJ1-1; D: TRBD1; size: .; V: TRBV28; CDR3: CASSSFRDRGTNTEAFF; DNA: TGTGCCAGCAGTTCCTTCCGGGACAGGGGAACGAACACTGAAGCTTTCTTT
J: TRBJ1-5; D: .; size: .; V: TRBV30; CDR3: CAWSGRRSNQPQHF; DNA: TGTGCCTGGAGTGGCCGGAGAAGCAATCAGCCCCAGCATTTT
J: TRBJ1-4; D: .; size: .; V: TRBV9; CDR3: CASSGDEKLFF; DNA: TGTGCCAGCAGCGGAGATGAAAAACTGTTTTTT
J: TRBJ1-2; D: .; size: few; V: TRBV5-4; CDR3: CASSVGGGDYGYTF; DNA: TGTGCCAGCAGCGTCGGGGGAGGGGATTACGGCTACACCTTC
J: TRBJ1-3; D: TRBD1; size: .; V: TRBV27; CDR3: CASSRRGKGNTIYF; DNA: TGTGCCAGCAGCCGCAGGGGGAAAGGAAACACCATATATTTT
J: TRBJ1-2; D: TRBD1; size: few; V: TRBV7-9; CDR3: CASSPPDRDYGYTF; DNA: TGTGCCAGCAGCCCTCCGGACAGGGACTATGGCTACACCTTC
J: TRBJ1-1; D: TRBD1; size: .; V: TRBV6-5; CDR3: CASRRRQGAGTEAFF; DNA: TGTGCCAGCAGAAGGAGACAGGGGGCTGGGACTGAAGCTTTCTTT
J: TRBJ2-7; D: .; size: .; V: TRBV5-8; CDR3: CASSLSGYSYEQYF; DNA: TGTGCCAGCAGCTTGTCGGGGTACTCCTACGAGCAGTACTTC
J: TRBJ2-5; D: .; size: .; V: TRBV2; CDR3: CASKGDLQETQYF; DNA: TGTGCCAGTAAAGGGGACCTTCAAGAGACCCAGTACTTC
J: TRBJ1-6; D: .; size: few; V: TRBV5-6; CDR3: CASRRETANSPLHF; DNA: TGTGCCAGCAGGCGCGAGACCGCGAATTCACCCCTCCACTTT
J: TRBJ1-4; D: .; size: .; V: TRBV29-1; CDR3: CSVEDDNEKLFF; DNA: TGCAGCGTTGAAGACGACAACGAAAAACTGTTTTTT
J: TRBJ2-3; D: .; size: .; V: TRBV29-1; CDR3: CSGSSDPSTDTQYF; DNA: TGCAGCGGCTCCAGTGATCCATCCACAGATACGCAGTATTTT
J: TRBJ2-7; D: TRBD2; size: .; V: TRBV7-2; CDR3: CASRKAGGSSYEQYF; DNA: TGTGCCAGCAGAAAAGCGGGGGGAAGCTCCTACGAGCAGTACTTC
J: TRBJ2-2; D: .; size: .; V: TRBV5-1; CDR3: CASSPRTANTGELFF; DNA: TGCGCCAGCAGCCCGAGGACAGCGAACACCGGGGAGCTGTTTTTT
J: TRBJ2-7; D: .; size: .; V: TRBV11-3; CDR3: CASSLSGGIIHEQYF; DNA: TGTGCCAGCAGCCTGAGTGGCGGCATTATCCACGAGCAGTACTTC
J: TRBJ2-6; D: .; size: few; V: TRBV4-3; CDR3: CASSPTDSSGANVLTF; DNA: TGCGCCAGCAGCCCTACCGACAGCTCTGGGGCCAACGTCCTGACTTTC
J: TRBJ2-2; D: .; size: .; V: TRBV5-6; CDR3: CASSLVPGDWYTGELFF; DNA: TGTGCCAGCAGCTTGGTCCCGGGCGACTGGTACACCGGGGAGCTGTTTTTT
J: TRBJ2-7; D: TRBD1; size: .; V: TRBV29-1; CDR3: CSVEGTGYYEQYF; DNA: TGCAGCGTTGAGGGGACAGGGTACTACGAGCAGTACTTC
J: TRBJ1-5; D: .; size: .; V: TRBV7-2; CDR3: CASSLPGYNQPQHF; DNA: TGTGCCAGCAGCCTTCCAGGGTATAACCAGCCCCAGCATTTT
J: TRBJ2-7; D: .; size: .; V: TRBV19; CDR3: CASSFGTQYEQYF; DNA: TGTGCCAGTAGTTTCGGGACGCAGTACGAGCAGTACTTC
J: TRBJ1-2; D: TRBD1; size: .; V: TRBV19; CDR3: CASSIRDSRFYGYTF; DNA: TGTGCCAGTAGCATCCGGGACAGTCGATTCTATGGCTACACCTTC
J: TRBJ2-3; D: .; size: .; V: TRBV6-1; CDR3: CASSEALGASTDTQYF; DNA: TGTGCCAGCAGTGAAGCGCTCGGGGCTAGCACAGATACGCAGTATTTT
J: TRBJ1-2; D: .; size: .; V: TRBV18; CDR3: CASSPGLSTGSHNYGYTF; DNA: TGTGCCAGCTCACCGGGGCTTTCAACAGGGTCCCATAACTATGGCTACACCTTC
J: TRBJ2-3; D: TRBD2; size: .; V: TRBV5-1; CDR3: CASSGRWASGLSTDTQYF; DNA: TGCGCCAGCAGCGGTCGATGGGCTAGCGGCCTCAGCACAGATACGCAGTATTTT